This entry describes one TCR beta chain. This clonotype was seen a few times. Its antigen target is currently unknown. The junction shows a germline mismatch at one end, possibly a read error. TCR beta CDR3 regions were amplified from RNA transcripts for repertoire sequencing. A first-round RT-PCR used HTBI primers with the Qiagen OneStep RT-PCR kit, followed by a second-round multiplex PCR, size selection and purification. Libraries were sequenced paired-end with 100 bp reads on an Illumina HiSeq2000. The study's own analysis went as follows. SOAPnuke was used to process the reads, removing any read that contained adapters or uncalled bases, had a mean Phred below 15, or lacked an exact match to the constant primer or identifier. High-quality paired reads were merged with COPE v1.2.5. Each unique nucleotide sequence was defined as a clonotype, and clonotypes were aligned to IMGT TRB V, D and J references with MiTCR v1.1. Analysis was restricted to V-J combinations with a frequency above 0.0001, which covered about 99% of repertoires. For each V-J combination, a TCR clonal expansion and chaos score was defined as F50 clonal expansion divided by the chaos observed in the TCRdist matrix. Welch's t-statistics and random forest were used to reduce the features to about twelve V-J combinations, which were then used as input to a naive Bayes classifier. Thyroid-blood repertoire similarity was quantified with the Morisita-Horn index. TCRdb took the public reads, trimmed them with fastp at Q25, ran MiXCR for clone calling and kept in-frame beta chains. CDR3 protein sequences are deduplicated, and each keeps its most common genes and DNA. The V and J calls here are based on TCRdb, not the publication. Recorded for this sample are hundreds of thousands of distinct CDR3 sequences; about two fifths of them occurred a single time. The ten largest clones take up under 3.5% of the sample.

These data come from a study of Graves' ophthalmopathy and Graves' hyperthyroidism (dated by TCRdb to between 2017 and 2018). Some background on the complete study: Peripheral blood was collected at initial diagnosis, prior to any treatment. In five to seven hyperthyroidism patients, the T-cell repertoire of thyroid tissue was compared with the T-cell repertoire of blood. An independent validation cohort was composed of around 19 hyperthyroidism patients and around 16 patients who later progressed from hyperthyroidism to ophthalmopathy. To explore V-J signatures that separate ophthalmopathy from hyperthyroidism, a discovery set of about 96 patients was enrolled, consisting of about 43 with ophthalmopathy and some 56 with stable hyperthyroidism. In total, some 140 blood samples were TCR-sequenced: approximately 42 ophthalmopathy, 75 hyperthyroidism and roughly 17 hyperthyroidism-to-ophthalmopathy patients. After sampling, hyperthyroidism patients received methimazole starting at 30 mg daily, and ophthalmopathy patients received high-dose intravenous methylprednisolone. To tell Graves' ophthalmopathy apart from Graves' hyperthyroidism, and to predict which patients would progress to ophthalmopathy, the study relied on TCR beta repertoire signatures.

The paper as a whole reports these results and caveats: Sample size was not predetermined statistically, and investigators were not blinded to group allocation. The 13-signature model separated ophthalmopathy from stable hyperthyroidism with about 86% sensitivity and around 84% specificity in cross-validation, and 80%/75% in the test set. In validation, the model predicted ophthalmopathy progression with more than 70% sensitivity and around 72% specificity; approximately 12 predicted patients were CT-confirmed with GO in a median of about 6.1 months. Among expanded thyroid clonotypes with frequency above 0.001, most also showed up in blood, which suggests that blood repertoires may reflect the thyroid immune response.

Patients with ophthalmopathy had moderately to severely active disease, with a Clinical Activity Score of 3 or more, a NOSPECS grade of 4 or more, and a disease duration of less than 3 months. Patients with other autoimmune diseases, uncontrolled infections, pregnancy or lactation were excluded. Diagnosis relied on clinical symptoms, serum thyroxine, TRAb, thyroid ultrasound and orbital computed tomography. PBMCs were isolated from about 9 ml of fresh peripheral blood by Ficoll-Paque density gradient centrifugation. Total RNA was extracted using Trizol reagent, and RNA quality was checked on an Agilent 2100 Bioanalyzer. The germline V gene provides CDR1 SGHDN and CDR2 FVKESK. The CDR3 goes from the cysteine to the phenylalanine over 14 residues. Left in the record is the CDR3 DNA by itself, 42 bases read in frame from the first base.

This clonotype originated in an adult man with Graves' ophthalmopathy. The chain links TRBV14 with TRBJ2-7; tentative D gene TRBD1, with 5 bases matching. Sequenced sample: peripheral blood. This receptor carries the CDR3 CANSQGNRIYEQYF. The DNA is TGTGCCAACAGCCAAGGCAACAGGATCTACGAGCAGTACTTC.